A single sample gave rise to the 3 T cell receptor beta chains below, sequenced in a study of blood T cell repertoires in COVID-19. TCRdb's table, derived via immunoSEQ multiplex PCR, lists solely in-frame clones and lacks some. The repertoire holds 210,000 or so clones, with 92% as singletons. The sequencing sample was made of peripheral blood. Source of these receptors: a man aged 25 to 40 with acute or convalescent COVID-19.

The chain combines TRBV30 with TRBJ1-5, with D tentatively TRBD1 (6 bases). The CDR3 is 14 residues long. Germline assignment: CDR1 GTSNPN and CDR2 SVGIG (reference sequence). V was trimmed by 1 base and J by 6 bases, leaving 13 bases between them. CDR3 bases: TGTGCCTGGAGTGCAGGGGCTCTGGGTCAGCCCCAGCATTTT. Protein product: CAWSAGALGQPQHF.

The rearrangement uses TRBV6-5 and TRBJ2-7, with 8 bases aligning to TRBD1. Germline CDR1 reads MNHEY; CDR2 reads SVGAGI. The CDR3 sequence is 12 residues long. The V segment lost 10 bases and the J segment 2 bases; nucleotides outside the gene matches: 4. The DNA for the CDR3 is TGTGCCACCACAGGGGGTACCTACGAGCAGTACTTC. Protein product: CATTGGTYEQYF.

V and J are TRBV11-2 and TRBJ2-5; 7 bases line up with TRBD1. From germline, CDR1 is SGHAT and CDR2 FQNNGV. Trimming at V came to 3 bases and at J to 9 bases, leaving 1 base not matched to a gene. This CDR3 spans 11 amino acids. CDR3 coding DNA: TGTGCCAGCAGCTTTACAGGGGCCCAGTACTTC. Its protein product is CASSFTGAQYF.